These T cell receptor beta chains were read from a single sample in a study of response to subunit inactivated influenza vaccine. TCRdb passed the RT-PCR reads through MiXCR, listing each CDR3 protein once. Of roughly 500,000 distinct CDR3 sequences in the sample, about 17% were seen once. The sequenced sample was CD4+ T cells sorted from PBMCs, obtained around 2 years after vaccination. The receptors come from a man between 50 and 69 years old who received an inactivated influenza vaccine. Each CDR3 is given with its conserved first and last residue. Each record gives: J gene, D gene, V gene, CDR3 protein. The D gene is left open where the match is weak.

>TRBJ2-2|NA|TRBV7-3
CASSLARDTGELFF
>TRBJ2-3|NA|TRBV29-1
CSVEEKADTQYF
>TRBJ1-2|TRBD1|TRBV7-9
CASSLRTGWGYTF
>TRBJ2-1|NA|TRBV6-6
CASSPTRAEQFF
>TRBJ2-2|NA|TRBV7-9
CASSLARTSKDGELFF
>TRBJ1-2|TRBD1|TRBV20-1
CSAETGGYGYTF
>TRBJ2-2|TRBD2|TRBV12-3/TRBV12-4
CASSQLAGRTGELFF
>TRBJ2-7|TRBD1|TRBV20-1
CSGLRQGLSYEQYF
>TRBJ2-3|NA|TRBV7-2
CASSAASTDTQYF
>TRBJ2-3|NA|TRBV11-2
CASSLVPNRGTDTQYF
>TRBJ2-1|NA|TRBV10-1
CASSGRYSYNEQFF
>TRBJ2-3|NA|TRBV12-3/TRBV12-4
CASSAADTQYF
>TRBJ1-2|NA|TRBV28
CASSLGSGAGGYGYTF
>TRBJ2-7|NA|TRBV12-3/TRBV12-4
CASSFWGSSYEQYF
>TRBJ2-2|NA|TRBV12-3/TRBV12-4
CASSLTSRGGELFF
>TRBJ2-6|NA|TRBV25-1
CASSEAGSGANVLTF
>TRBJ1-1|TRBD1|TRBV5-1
CASSLGQAGIAVNTEAFF
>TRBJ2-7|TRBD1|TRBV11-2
CASSPGTGASYEQYF
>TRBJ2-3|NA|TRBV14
CASSHPASTDTQYF
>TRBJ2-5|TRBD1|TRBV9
CASSPSSDRGPQYF
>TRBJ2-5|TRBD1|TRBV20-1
CSARDPRFRDRAKTQYF
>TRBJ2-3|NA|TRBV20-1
CSASLLGQGADTQYF
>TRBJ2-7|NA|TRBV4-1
CASSSLVSYEQYF
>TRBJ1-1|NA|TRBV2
CASSGSGVGTEAFF
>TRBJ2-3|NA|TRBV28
CASSLSIDTQYF
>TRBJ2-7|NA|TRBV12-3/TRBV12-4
CASTLGWGAAYEQYF
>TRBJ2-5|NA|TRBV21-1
CASSPRTGSETQYF
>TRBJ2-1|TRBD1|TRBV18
CASSPLATGRGNEQFF
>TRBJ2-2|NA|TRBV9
CASSVEHTGELFF
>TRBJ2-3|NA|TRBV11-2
CASSLGFRTGRSTDTQYF
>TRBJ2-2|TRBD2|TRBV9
CAIRAPTSGDRELFF
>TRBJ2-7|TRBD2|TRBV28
CASRTGTSGYEQYF
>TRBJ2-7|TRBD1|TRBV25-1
CASRGTGGHEQYF
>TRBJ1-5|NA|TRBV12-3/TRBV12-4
CASSLPGGRPQHF
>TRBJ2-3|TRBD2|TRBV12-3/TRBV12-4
CASSFGGTSGSWSTQYF
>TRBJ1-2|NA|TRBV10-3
CAISEVGGRDYGYTF
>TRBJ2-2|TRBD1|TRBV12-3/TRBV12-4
CASSWAGTGNNTGELFF
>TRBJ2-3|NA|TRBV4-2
CASSPTVRTGGTDTQYF
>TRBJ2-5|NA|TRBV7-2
CASSPGPRETQYF
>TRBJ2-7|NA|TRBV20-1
CSASRTGAPYYEQYF
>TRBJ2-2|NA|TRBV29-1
CSVEASYPGELFF
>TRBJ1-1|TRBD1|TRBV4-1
CASSHPGQGSTEAFF
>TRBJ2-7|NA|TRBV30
CAWSVTVGEQYF
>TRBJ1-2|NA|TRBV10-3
CAISESTGANYGYTF
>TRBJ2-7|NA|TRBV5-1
CASSLIVGDEQYF
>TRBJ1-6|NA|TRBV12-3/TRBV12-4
CASSLSGSGSPLHF
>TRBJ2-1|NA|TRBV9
CASSVEGSAYNEQFF
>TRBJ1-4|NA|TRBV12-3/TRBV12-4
CASSLALTATNEKLFF
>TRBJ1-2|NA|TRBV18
CASSPDLGGGYTF
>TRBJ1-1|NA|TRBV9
CASSVGEANTEAFF
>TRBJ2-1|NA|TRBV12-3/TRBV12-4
CASSLLLGSYNEQFF
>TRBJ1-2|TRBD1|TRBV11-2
CASSLDGAGGGYGYTF
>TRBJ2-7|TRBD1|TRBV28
CASTRGQGAPYEQYF
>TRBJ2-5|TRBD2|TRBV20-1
CSVSRLAGNQETQYF
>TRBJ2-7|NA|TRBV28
CASSLTTPYEQYF